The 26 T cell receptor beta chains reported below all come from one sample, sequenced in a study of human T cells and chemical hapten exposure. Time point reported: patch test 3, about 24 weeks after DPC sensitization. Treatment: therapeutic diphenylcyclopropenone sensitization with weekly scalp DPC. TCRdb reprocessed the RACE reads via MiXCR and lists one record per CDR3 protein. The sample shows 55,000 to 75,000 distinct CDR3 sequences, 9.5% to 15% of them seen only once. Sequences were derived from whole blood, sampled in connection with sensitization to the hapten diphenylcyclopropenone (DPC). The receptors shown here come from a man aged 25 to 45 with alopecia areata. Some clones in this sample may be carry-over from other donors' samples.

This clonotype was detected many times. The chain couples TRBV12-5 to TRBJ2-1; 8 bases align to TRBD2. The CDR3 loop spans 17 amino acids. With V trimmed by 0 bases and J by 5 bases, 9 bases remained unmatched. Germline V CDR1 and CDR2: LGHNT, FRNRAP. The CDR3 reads CASGLVIGGGYDNEQFF. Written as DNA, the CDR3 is TGTGCTAGTGGTTTGGTAATCGGGGGGGGTTATGACAATGAGCAGTTCTTC. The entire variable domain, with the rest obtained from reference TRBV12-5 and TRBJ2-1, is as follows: DARVTQTPRHKVTEMGQEVTMRCQPILGHNTVFWYRQTMMQGLELLAYFRNRAPLDDSGMPKDRFSAEMPDATLATLKIQPSEPRDSAVYFCASGLVIGGGYDNEQFFGPGTRLTVL.

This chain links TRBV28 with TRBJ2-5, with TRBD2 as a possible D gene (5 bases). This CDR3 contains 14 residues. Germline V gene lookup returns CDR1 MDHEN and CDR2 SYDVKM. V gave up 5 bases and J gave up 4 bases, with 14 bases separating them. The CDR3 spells CASSVQEVPETQYF. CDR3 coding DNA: TGTGCCAGCAGTGTCCAGGAGGTTCCAGAGACCCAGTACTTC.

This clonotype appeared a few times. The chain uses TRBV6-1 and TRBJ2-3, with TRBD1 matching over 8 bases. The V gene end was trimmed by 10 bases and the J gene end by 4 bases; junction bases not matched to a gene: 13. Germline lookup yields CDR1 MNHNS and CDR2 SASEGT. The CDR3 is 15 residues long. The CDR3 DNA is TGTGCCACGGGGGCTAGGACAGGGTGGGCAGATACGCAGTATTTT. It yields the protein CATGARTGWADTQYF.

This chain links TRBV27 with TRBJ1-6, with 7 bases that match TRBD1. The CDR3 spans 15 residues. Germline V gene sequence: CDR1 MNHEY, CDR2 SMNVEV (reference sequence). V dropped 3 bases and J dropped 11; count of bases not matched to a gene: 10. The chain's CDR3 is CASSFSGGNLAPLHF. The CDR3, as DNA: TGTGCCAGCAGTTTTTCAGGGGGAAATTTAGCACCCCTCCACTTT.

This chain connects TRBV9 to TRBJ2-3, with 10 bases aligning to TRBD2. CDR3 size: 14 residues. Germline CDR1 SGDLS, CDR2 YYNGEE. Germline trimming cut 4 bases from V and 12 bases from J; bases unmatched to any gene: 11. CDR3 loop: CASSLASGGPHQYF. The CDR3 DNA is TGTGCCAGCAGCCTTGCTAGCGGGGGCCCCCATCAGTATTTT.

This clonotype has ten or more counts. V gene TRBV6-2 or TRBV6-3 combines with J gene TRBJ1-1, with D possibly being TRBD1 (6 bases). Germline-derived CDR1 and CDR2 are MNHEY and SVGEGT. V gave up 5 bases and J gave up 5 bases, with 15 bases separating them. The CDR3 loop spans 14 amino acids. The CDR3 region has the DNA TGTGCCAGCAGTGTCGGGGGCCCTAAGACTGAAGCTTTCTTT. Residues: CASSVGGPKTEAFF.

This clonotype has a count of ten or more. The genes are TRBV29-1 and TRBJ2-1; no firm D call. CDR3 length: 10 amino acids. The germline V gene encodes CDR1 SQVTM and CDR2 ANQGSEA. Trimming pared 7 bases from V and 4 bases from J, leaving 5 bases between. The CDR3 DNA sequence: TGCAGCGCCACATACAATGAGCAGTTCTTC. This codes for CSATYNEQFF.

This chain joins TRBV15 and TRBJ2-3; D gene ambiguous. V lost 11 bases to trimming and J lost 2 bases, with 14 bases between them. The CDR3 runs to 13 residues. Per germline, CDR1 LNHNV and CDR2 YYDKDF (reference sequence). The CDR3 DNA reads TGTGCCGCTGCTCCTAGTCTCACAGATACGCAGTATTTT. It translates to CAAAPSLTDTQYF.

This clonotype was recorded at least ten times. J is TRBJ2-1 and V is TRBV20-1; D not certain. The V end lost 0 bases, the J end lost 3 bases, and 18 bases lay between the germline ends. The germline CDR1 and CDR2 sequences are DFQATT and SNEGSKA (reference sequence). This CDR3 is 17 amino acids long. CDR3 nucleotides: TGCAGTGCTAGAGAGGTAACAGCCGGGCCGATCTACAATGAGCAGTTCTTC. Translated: CSAREVTAGPIYNEQFF.

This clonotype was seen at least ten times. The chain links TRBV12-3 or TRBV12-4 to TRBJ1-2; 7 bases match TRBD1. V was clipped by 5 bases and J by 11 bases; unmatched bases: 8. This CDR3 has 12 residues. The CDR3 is CASSPTTGKYTF. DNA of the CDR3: TGTGCCAGCAGTCCTACGACAGGGAAATACACCTTC.

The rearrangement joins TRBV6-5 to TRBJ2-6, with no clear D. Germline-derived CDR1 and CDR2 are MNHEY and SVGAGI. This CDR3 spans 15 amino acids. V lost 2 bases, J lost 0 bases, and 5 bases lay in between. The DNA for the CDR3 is TGTGCCAGCAGTTACCAGAACTCTGGGGCCAACGTCCTGACTTTC. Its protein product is CASSYQNSGANVLTF.

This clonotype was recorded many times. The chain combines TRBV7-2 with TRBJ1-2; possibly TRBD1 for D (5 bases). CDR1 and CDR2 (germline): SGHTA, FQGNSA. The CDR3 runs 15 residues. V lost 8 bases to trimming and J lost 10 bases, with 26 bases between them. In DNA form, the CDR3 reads TGTGCCAGCCGAATTACAGGAGAAATGCTATTTGACTACACCTTC. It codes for CASRITGEMLFDYTF. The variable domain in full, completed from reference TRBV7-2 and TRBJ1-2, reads GAGVSQSPSNKVTEKGKDVELRCDPISGHTALYWYRQSLGQGLEFLIYFQGNSAPDKSGLPSDRFSAERTGGSVSTLTIQRTQQEDSAVYLCASRITGEMLFDYTFGSGTRLTVV.

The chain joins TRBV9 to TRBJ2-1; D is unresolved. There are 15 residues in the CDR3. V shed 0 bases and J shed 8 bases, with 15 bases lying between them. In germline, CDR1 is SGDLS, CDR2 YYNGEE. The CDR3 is CASSVGIVNSYEQFF. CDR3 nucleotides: TGTGCCAGCAGCGTAGGAATAGTTAATAGCTATGAGCAGTTCTTC.

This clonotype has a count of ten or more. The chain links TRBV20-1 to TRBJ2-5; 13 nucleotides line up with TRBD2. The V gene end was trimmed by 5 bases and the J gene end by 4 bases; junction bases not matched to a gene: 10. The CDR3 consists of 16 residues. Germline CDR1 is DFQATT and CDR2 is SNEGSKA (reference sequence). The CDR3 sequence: CSAPGLAGITRETQYF. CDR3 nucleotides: TGCAGTGCTCCGGGACTAGCGGGGATTACTCGAGAGACCCAGTACTTC.

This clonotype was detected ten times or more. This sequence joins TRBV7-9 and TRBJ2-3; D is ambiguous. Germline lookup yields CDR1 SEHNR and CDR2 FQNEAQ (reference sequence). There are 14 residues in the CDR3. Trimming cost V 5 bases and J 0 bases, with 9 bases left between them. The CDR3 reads CASSPHLSTDTQYF. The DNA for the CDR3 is TGTGCCAGCAGCCCCCATCTAAGCACAGATACGCAGTATTTT.

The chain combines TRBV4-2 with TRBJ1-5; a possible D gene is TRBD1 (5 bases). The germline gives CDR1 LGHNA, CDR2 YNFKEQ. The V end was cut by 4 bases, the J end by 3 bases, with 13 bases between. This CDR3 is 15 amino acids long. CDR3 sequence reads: CASSLHSGSNQPQHF. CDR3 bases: TGTGCCAGCAGCCTCCATTCAGGGTCCAATCAGCCCCAGCATTTT.

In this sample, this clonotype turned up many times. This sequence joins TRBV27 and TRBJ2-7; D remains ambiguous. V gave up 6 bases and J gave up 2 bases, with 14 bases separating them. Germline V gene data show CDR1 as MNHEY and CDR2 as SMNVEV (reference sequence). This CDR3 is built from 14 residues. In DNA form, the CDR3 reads TGTGCCAGCAGCCGTGGACGGACGGCCTACGAGCAGTACTTC. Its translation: CASSRGRTAYEQYF.

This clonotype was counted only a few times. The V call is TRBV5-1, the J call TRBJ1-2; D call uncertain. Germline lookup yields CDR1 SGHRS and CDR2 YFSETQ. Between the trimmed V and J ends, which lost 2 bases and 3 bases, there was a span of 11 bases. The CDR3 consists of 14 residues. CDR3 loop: CASSFRVSDYGYTF. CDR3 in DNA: TGCGCCAGCAGCTTTAGGGTGTCCGACTATGGCTACACCTTC.

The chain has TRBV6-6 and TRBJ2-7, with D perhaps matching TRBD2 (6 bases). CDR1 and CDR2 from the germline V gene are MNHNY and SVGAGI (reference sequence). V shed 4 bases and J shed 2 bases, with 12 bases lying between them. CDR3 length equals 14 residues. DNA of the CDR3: TGTGCCAGCAGTTCCAGCGGAGGGCCCTACGAGCAGTACTTC. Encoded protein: CASSSSGGPYEQYF.

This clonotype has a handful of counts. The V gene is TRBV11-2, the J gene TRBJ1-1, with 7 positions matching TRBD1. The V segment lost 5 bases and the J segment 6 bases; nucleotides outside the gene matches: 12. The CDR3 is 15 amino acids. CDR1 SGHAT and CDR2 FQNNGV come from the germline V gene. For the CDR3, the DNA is TGTGCCAGCAGCCCTTCGACAGGGAAGAATGCTGAAGCTTTCTTT. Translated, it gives CASSPSTGKNAEAFF.

The CDR3 region is CASSLTGAGTQYF. Written as DNA, the CDR3 is TGTGCCAGCAGCCTAACGGGGGCCGGTACGCAGTATTTT. The chain recombines TRBV12-3 or TRBV12-4 with TRBJ2-3; D may match TRBD1 or TRBD2 (6 bases each). Trimming took 6 bases from V and 8 from J, leaving 15 bases between them. The CDR3 extends over 13 amino acids.

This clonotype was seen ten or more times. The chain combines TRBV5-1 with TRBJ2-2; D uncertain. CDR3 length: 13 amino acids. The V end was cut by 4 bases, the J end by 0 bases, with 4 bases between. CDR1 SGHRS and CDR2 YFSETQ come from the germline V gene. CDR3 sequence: CASSPANTGELFF. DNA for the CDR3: TGCGCCAGCAGCCCCGCGAACACCGGGGAGCTGTTTTTT.

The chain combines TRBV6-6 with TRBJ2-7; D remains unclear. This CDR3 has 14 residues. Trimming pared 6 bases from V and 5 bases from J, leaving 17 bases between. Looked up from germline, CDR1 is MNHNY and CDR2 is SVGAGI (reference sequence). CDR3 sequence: CASRRYSSADEQYF. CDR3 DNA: TGTGCCAGCAGAAGATACAGTTCCGCCGACGAGCAGTACTTC.

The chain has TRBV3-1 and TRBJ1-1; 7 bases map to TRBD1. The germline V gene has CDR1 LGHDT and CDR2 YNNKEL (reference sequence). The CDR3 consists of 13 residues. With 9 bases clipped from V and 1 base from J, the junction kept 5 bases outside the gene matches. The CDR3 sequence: CASTQGKNTEAFF. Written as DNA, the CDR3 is TGTGCCAGTACACAGGGGAAGAACACTGAAGCTTTCTTT.

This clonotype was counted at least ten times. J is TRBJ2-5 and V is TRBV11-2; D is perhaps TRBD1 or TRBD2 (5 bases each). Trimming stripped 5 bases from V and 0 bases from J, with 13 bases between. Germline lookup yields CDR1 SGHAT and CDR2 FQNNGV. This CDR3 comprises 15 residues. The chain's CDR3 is CASSPRGAYQETQYF. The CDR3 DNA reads TGTGCCAGCAGCCCCCGAGGGGCGTACCAAGAGACCCAGTACTTC.

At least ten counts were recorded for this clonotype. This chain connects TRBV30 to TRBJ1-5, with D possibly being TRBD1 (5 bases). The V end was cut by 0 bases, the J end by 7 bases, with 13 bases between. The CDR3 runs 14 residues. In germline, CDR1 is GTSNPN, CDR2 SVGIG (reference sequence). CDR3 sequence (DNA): TGTGCCTGGAGTGTACTTTTGGGGCAACAGCCCCAGCATTTT. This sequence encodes CAWSVLLGQQPQHF.